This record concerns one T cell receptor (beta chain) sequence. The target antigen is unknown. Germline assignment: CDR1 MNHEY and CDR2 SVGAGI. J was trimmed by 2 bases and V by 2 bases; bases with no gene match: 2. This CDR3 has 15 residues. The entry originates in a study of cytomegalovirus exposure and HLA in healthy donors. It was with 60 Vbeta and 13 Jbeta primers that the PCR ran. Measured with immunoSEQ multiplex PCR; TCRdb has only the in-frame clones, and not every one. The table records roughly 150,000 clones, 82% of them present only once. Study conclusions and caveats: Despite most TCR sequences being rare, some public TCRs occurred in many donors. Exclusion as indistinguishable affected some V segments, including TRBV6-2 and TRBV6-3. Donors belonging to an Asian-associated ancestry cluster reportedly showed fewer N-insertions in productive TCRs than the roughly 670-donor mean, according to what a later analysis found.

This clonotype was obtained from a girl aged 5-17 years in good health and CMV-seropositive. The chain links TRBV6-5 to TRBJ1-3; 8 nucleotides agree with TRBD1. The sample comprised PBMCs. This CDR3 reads CASSYQGAPGNTIYF. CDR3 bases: TGTGCCAGCAGTTACCAGGGGGCCCCTGGAAACACCATATATTTT.